This T cell receptor beta chain was sequenced during a study of shared clonotypes between healthy human individuals. Germline CDR1 and CDR2: MDHEN and SYDVKM. The CDR3 covers 11 residues. Between the trimmed V and J ends, which lost 10 bases and 9 bases, there was a span of 16 bases. This table comes from immunoSEQ multiplex PCR, and its TCRdb copy is limited to in-frame clones, with some not included. Among a few hundred thousand clones listed, 70% to 75% were seen once. Input material: memory CD4+ T cells sorted from blood. Sample subset: CD45RA-negative fraction. The clonotype comes from a man aged 30-40 years in good health. The chain is built from TRBV28 and TRBJ2-7; TRBD2 is a possible D gene (6 bases). The CDR3 DNA follows: TGTGCCATAACCTCGGGGGAAGTGCAGTACTTC. Translating gives CAITSGEVQYF.